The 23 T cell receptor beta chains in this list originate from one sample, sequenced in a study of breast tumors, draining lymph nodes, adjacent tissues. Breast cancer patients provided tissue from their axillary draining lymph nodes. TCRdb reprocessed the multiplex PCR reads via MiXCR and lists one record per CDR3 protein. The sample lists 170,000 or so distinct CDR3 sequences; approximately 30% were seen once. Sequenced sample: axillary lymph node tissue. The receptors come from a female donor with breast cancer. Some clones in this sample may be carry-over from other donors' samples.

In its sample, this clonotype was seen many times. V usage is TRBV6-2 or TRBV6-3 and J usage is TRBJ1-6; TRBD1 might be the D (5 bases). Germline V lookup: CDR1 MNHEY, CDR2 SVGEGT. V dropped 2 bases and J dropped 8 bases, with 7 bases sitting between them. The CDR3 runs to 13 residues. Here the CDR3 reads CASSYDRYSPLHF. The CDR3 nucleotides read TGTGCCAGCAGTTACGACAGATATTCACCCCTCCACTTT.

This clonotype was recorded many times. In DNA form, the CDR3 reads TGTGCCAGCAGCTTACGTGGACATTCACCCCTCCACTTT. Amino acids: CASSLRGHSPLHF. The rearrangement uses TRBV7-3 and TRBJ1-6, with D hard to call. The germline V gene has CDR1 SGHTA and CDR2 FQGTGA. Trimming took 2 bases from V and 8 from J, leaving 7 bases between them. The CDR3 covers 13 residues.

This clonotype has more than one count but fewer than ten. The CDR3 reads CASSSHRVSRRGIQYF. The CDR3 DNA is TGTGCCAGCAGCTCTCACAGGGTTAGCCGGAGGGGCATTCAGTACTTC. The genes are TRBV5-6 and TRBJ2-4, with D perhaps being TRBD1 or TRBD2 (6 bases each). CDR3 length: 16 residues. The ends were cut back, 3 bases at V and 9 bases at J, with 22 bases in the middle. From germline, CDR1 is SGHDT and CDR2 YYEEEE.

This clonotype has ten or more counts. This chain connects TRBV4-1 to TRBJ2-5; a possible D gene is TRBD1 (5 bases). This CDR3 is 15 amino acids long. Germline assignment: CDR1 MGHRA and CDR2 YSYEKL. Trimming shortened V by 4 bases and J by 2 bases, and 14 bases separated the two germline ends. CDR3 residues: CASSPYRREQETQYF. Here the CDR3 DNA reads TGCGCCAGCAGCCCGTACCGCAGGGAACAAGAGACCCAGTACTTC.

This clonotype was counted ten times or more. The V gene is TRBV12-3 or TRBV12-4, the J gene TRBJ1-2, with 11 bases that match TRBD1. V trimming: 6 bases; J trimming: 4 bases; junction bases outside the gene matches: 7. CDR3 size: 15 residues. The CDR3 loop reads CASRRTGGFIYGYTF. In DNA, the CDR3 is TGTGCCAGCAGGCGGACAGGGGGCTTTATCTATGGCTACACCTTC.

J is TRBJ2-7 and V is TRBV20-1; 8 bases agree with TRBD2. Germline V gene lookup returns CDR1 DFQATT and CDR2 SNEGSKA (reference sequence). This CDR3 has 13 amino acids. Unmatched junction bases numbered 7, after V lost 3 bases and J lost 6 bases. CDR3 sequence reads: CSARTSDLGEQYF. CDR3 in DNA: TGCAGTGCTAGGACTAGCGACCTTGGCGAGCAGTACTTC.

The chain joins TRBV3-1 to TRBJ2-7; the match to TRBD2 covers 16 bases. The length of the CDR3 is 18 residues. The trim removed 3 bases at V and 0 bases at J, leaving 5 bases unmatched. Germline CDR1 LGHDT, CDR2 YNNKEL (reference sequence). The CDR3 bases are TGTGCCAGCAGCCAGGGACTAGCGGGGGGGAGGAGCTCCTACGAGCAGTACTTC. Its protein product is CASSQGLAGGRSSYEQYF.

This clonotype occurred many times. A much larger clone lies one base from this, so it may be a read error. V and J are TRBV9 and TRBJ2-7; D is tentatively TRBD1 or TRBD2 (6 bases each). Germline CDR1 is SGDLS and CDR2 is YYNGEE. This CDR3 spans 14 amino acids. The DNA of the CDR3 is TGTGCCAGCAGCGTAGGGTCCGGGGGCTACGAGCAGTCCTTC. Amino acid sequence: CASSVGSGGYEQSF.

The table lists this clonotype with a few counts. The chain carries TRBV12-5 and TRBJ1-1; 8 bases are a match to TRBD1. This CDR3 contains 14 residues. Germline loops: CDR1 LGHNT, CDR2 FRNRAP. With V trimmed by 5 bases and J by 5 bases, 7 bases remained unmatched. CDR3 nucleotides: TGTGCTAGTGGTCTTGGACAGGGAGGGACTGAAGCTTTCTTT. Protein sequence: CASGLGQGGTEAFF.

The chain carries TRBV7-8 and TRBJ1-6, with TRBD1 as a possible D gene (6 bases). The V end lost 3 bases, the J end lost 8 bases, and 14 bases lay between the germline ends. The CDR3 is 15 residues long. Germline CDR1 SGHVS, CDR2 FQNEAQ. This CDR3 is CASSLIAQGDSPLHF. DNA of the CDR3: TGTGCCAGCAGCTTGATAGCACAGGGAGATTCACCCCTCCACTTT. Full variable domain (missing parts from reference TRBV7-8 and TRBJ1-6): GAGVSQSPRYKVAKRGQDVALRCDPISGHVSLFWYQQALGQGPEFLTYFQNEAQLDKSGLPSDRFFAERPEGSVSTLKIQRTQQEDSAVYLCASSLIAQGDSPLHFGNGTRLTVT.

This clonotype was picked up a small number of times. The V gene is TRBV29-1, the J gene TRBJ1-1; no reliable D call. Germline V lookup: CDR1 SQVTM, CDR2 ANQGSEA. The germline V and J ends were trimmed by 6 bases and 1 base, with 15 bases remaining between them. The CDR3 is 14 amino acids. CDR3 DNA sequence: TGCAGCGTCACAACTTCCGCAGCGAACACTGAAGCTTTCTTT. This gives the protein CSVTTSAANTEAFF.

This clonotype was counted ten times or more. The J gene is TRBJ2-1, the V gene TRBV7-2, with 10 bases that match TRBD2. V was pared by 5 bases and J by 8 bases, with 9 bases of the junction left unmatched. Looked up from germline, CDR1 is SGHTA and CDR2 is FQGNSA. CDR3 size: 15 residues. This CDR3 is CASSPRERGGDEQFF. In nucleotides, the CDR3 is TGTGCCAGCAGCCCCAGAGAGCGGGGGGGCGATGAGCAGTTCTTC.

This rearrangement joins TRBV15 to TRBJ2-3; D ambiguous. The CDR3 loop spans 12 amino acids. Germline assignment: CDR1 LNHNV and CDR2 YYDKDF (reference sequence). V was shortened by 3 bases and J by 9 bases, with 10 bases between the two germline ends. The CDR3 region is CATSSDPSTQYF. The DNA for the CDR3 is TGTGCCACCAGCAGTGATCCATCGACGCAGTATTTT.

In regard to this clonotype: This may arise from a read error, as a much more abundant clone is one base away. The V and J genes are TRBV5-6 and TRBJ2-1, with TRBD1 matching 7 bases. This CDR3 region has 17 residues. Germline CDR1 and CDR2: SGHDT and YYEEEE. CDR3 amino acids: CASSLRGTATTYNKQFF. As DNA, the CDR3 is TGTGCCAGCAGCTTGCGTGGGACAGCAACAACTTACAATAAGCAGTTCTTC.

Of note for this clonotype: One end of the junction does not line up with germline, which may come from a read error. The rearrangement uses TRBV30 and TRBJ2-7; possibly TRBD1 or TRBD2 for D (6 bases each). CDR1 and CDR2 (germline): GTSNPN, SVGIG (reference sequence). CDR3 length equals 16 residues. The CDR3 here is CAFSGTRGKSSYKQYF. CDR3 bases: TGTGCCTTCTCCGGGACACGCGGGAAAAGCTCCTACAAGCAGTACTTC.

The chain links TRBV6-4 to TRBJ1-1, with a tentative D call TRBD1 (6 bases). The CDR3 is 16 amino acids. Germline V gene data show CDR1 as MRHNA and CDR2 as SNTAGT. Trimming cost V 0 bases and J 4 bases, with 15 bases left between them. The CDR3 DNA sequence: TGTGCCAGCAGTGACTCGAGGGGGTTACCGTCCACTGAAGCTTTCTTT. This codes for CASSDSRGLPSTEAFF.

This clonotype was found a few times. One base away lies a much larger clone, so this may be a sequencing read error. CDR3 sequence reads: CASERGHANSEQFF. Written as DNA, the CDR3 is TGTGCCAGCGAGCGAGGTCACGCTAACAGTGAGCAGTTCTTC. The chain employs TRBV7-2 and TRBJ2-1; D is uncertain. The V and J ends lost 8 bases and 9 bases respectively, with 20 bases between them. This CDR3 has 14 amino acids. The germline V gene encodes CDR1 SGHTA and CDR2 FQGNSA.

The CDR3 nucleotides read TGTGCCAGCAGCTCGCAGAGACGGACAGATAATTCACCCCTCCACTTT. Translated: CASSSQRRTDNSPLHF. The rearrangement joins TRBV2 to TRBJ1-6, with D perhaps matching TRBD1 (6 bases). Per the germline V gene, CDR1 is SNHLY and CDR2 is FYNNEI. V was clipped by 6 bases and J by 5 bases, with 17 bases between them. The CDR3 spans 16 residues.

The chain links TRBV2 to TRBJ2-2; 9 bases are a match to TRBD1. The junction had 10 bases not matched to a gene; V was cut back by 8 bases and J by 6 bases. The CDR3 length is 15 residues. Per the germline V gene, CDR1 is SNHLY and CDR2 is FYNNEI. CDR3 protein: CASVSRTGVAGELFF. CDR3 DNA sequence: TGTGCCAGCGTCAGCCGGACAGGGGTGGCCGGGGAGCTGTTTTTT.

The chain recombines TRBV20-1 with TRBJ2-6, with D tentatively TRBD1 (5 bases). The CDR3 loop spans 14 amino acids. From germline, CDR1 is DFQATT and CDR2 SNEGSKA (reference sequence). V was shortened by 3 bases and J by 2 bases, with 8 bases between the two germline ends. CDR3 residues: CSASEGAGANVLTF. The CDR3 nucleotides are TGCAGTGCTAGTGAAGGGGCTGGGGCCAACGTCCTGACTTTC.

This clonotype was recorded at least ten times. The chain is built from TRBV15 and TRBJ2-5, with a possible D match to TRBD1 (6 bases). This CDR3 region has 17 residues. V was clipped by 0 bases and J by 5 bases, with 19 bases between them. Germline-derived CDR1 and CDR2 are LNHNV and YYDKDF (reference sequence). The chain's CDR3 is CATSRDKAGVVGETQYF. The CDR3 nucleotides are TGTGCCACCAGCAGAGATAAAGCAGGGGTCGTTGGGGAGACCCAGTACTTC.

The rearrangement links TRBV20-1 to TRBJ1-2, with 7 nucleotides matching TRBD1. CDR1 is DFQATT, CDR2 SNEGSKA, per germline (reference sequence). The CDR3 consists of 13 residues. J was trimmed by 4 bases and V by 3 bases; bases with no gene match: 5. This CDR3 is CSARGQTLYGYTF. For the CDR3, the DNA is TGCAGTGCTAGGGGACAGACACTCTATGGCTACACCTTC.

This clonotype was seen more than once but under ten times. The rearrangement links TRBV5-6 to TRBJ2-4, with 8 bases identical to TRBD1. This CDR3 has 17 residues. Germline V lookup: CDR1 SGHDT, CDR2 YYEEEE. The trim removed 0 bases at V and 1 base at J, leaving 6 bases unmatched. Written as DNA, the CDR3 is TGTGCCAGCAGCTTGGCCCAGGGGGCGATGGCCAAAAACATTCAGTACTTC. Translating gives CASSLAQGAMAKNIQYF.